Listed below are T cell receptor beta chains from one sample, sequenced in a study of T cells after yellow fever vaccination. TCRdb redid the calling of the 5' RACE reads with MiXCR, one entry per CDR3 protein. The table shows roughly 150,000 distinct CDR3 sequences, with almost 7% occurring only once. The specimen was CD4+ T cells sorted from PBMCs, collected around 5 days after the first yellow fever vaccination. The receptor source for this set is a man between 18 and 35 years old who received the YFV17D yellow fever vaccine. Both conserved end residues are part of each CDR3. A D gene is named only where the DNA matches it firmly. Size is omitted from some rows. Given values are once, few, many or a class for expanded clones.

j_gene	abundance	v_gene	d_gene	CDR3nt	CDR3aa
TRBJ2-5	many	TRBV5-1	.	TGCGCCAGCCAAAAAGGGAACAACCAAGAGACCCAGTACTTC	CASQKGNNQETQYF
TRBJ1-6	few	TRBV18	.	TGTGCCAGCTCGACGGAAAATTCACCCCTCCACTTT	CASSTENSPLHF
TRBJ2-3	many	TRBV2	.	TGTGCCAGCGGCGGAGGAGGCACGCAGTATTTT	CASGGGGTQYF
TRBJ1-6	few	TRBV5-1	.	TGCGCCAGCAGCTTGGCCAAGGCTCACACTGGTTCACCCCTCCACTTT	CASSLAKAHTGSPLHF
TRBJ1-1	many	TRBV4-1	TRBD1	TGCGCCAGCAGCCCACGTCTCCGGGACAGTGAAGCTTTCTTT	CASSPRLRDSEAFF
TRBJ2-3	.	TRBV5-1	TRBD1	TGCGCCAGCTGGGACAGGGTGGGAGATACGCAGTATTTT	CASWDRVGDTQYF
TRBJ1-2	.	TRBV9	TRBD1	TGTGCCAGCAGCGTAGGACCGGGACAGGCGTCGTATGGCTACACCTTC	CASSVGPGQASYGYTF
TRBJ1-5	many	TRBV20-1	.	TGCAGTGCTAGAGATTTGGGTCTTTCAGAGCAGCCCCAGCATTTT	CSARDLGLSEQPQHF
TRBJ2-7	many	TRBV3-1	TRBD2	TGTGCCAGCAGCCAAGCCACTAGCGTATACGAGCAGTACTTC	CASSQATSVYEQYF
TRBJ2-1	many	TRBV7-2	.	TGTGCCAGCAGCTTCTACCCCCCGGGGGTCGACAATGAGCAGTTCTTC	CASSFYPPGVDNEQFF
TRBJ2-1	.	TRBV6-5	TRBD2	TGTGCCAGCAGTACCGGGACTACGCCGTACAATGAGCAGTTCTTC	CASSTGTTPYNEQFF
TRBJ2-7	many	TRBV4-3	.	TGCGCCAGCAGCCAAGGATTCCAGGCCACCTACGAGCAGTACTTC	CASSQGFQATYEQYF
TRBJ2-7	.	TRBV13	TRBD2	TGTGCCAGCAGCTTAGCGGGGACTACATGGGAGCAGTACTTC	CASSLAGTTWEQYF
TRBJ2-3	many	TRBV7-6	.	TGTGCCAGCAGCTTAGGGGTACCGGGGCAAGGAACGCAGTATTTT	CASSLGVPGQGTQYF
TRBJ1-2	many	TRBV28	.	TGTGCCAGCAGTTCGCCGGCCTATGGCTACACCTTC	CASSSPAYGYTF
TRBJ2-3	many	TRBV7-3	.	TGTGCCAGCAGCTTGTCGGGGTTGGGGACAGATACGCAGTATTTT	CASSLSGLGTDTQYF
TRBJ2-2	few	TRBV5-4	.	TGTGCCAGCACCCCGGGACAGAACACCGGGGAGCTGTTTTTT	CASTPGQNTGELFF
TRBJ1-4	few	TRBV24-1	TRBD1	TGTGCCACCAGTGATCCGGACAGGGGGCTTAAAAAACTGTTTTTT	CATSDPDRGLKKLFF
TRBJ2-3	.	TRBV7-2	.	TGTGCCAGCAGCCGCGGGTCCCGCGGATTCAAAGATACGCAGTATTTT	CASSRGSRGFKDTQYF
TRBJ2-1	many	TRBV7-9	.	TGTGCCAGCAGCTTAAAGGGGACCCCCCCTTACAATGAGCAGTTCTTC	CASSLKGTPPYNEQFF
TRBJ1-6	many	TRBV5-5	.	TGTGCCAGCAGCTTAGGACCGCCTAATTATAATTCACCCCTCCACTTT	CASSLGPPNYNSPLHF
TRBJ1-4	.	TRBV18	.	TGTGCCAGCTCACCATTTGACGAGGCTAATGAAAAACTGTTTTTT	CASSPFDEANEKLFF
TRBJ1-1	many	TRBV7-2	.	TGTGCCAGCAGCCCCCTCCGTGTGTCTTTCTTT	CASSPLRVSFF
TRBJ2-2	many	TRBV7-2	.	TGTGCCAGCAGCTTCACGAACACCGGGGAGCTGTTTTTT	CASSFTNTGELFF
TRBJ2-1	.	TRBV5-1	.	TGCGCCAGCGATTACGGGGGGACAGATACCTACAATGAGCAGTTCTTC	CASDYGGTDTYNEQFF
TRBJ2-3	many	TRBV7-6	.	TGTGCCAGCAGCCTGTACAGTGTCACAGATACGCAGTATTTT	CASSLYSVTDTQYF
TRBJ2-3	many	TRBV20-1	.	TGCAGTGCTAGAGGACCGTCCATAAGCACAGATACGCAGTATTTT	CSARGPSISTDTQYF
TRBJ1-6	many	TRBV30	.	TGTGCCTGGAGTGAGGGTTTAGAATCACCCCTCCACTTT	CAWSEGLESPLHF
TRBJ2-7	few	TRBV5-1	.	TGCGCCAGCAGCTTGGAGGACCCTTCCTACGAGCAGTACTTC	CASSLEDPSYEQYF
TRBJ2-1	few	TRBV30	.	TGTGCCTGGAGTGTTGTCGGTACTTCCTACAATGAGCAGTTCTTC	CAWSVVGTSYNEQFF
TRBJ2-5	many	TRBV12-3/TRBV12-4	.	TGTGCCAGCAGTCCTCACCAAGAGACCCAGTACTTC	CASSPHQETQYF
TRBJ2-7	many	TRBV12-3/TRBV12-4	.	TGTGCCAGCAGTTTAAGGGGACAAGAGTACGAGCAGTACTTC	CASSLRGQEYEQYF
TRBJ1-3	many	TRBV5-1	.	TGCGCCAGCAGCTTGGGGCCGGGATCGGGTGGAAACACCATATATTTT	CASSLGPGSGGNTIYF
TRBJ2-2	many	TRBV6-5	TRBD1	TGTGCCAGCACCAGACAGGGGGCCGGGGAGCTGTTTTTT	CASTRQGAGELFF
TRBJ2-2	few	TRBV7-8	.	TGTGCCAGCAGCAGCCGCCGGGACTCCGCAATTACCGGGGAGCTGTTTTTT	CASSSRRDSAITGELFF
TRBJ1-6	many	TRBV7-3	.	TGTGCCAGCGGGGAGGGTAGGAATTCACCCCTCCACTTT	CASGEGRNSPLHF
TRBJ2-3	.	TRBV7-8	TRBD2	TGTGCCAGCAGCTTTACTAGCGGGGGATTTGCTAGCACAGATACGCAGTATTTT	CASSFTSGGFASTDTQYF
TRBJ1-5	.	TRBV28	TRBD1	TGTGCCAGCTACGGGGACAGGGGTGATCAGCCCCAGCATTTT	CASYGDRGDQPQHF
TRBJ1-3	.	TRBV28	.	TGTGCCAGCAGTACCCCCGGCAGGGAGGTTCACACCATATATTTT	CASSTPGREVHTIYF
TRBJ1-4	many	TRBV7-9	.	TGTGCCAGCAGCTTACAGGGTAACGCTAATGAAAAACTGTTTTTT	CASSLQGNANEKLFF
TRBJ2-4	many	TRBV5-1	.	TGCGCCAGCCTCCCCATAGCCAAAAACATTCAGTACTTC	CASLPIAKNIQYF
TRBJ1-2	many	TRBV20-1	TRBD1	TGCAGTGCTAGAGAAAGGACAGGGGGCCTGGGTGGCTACACCTTC	CSARERTGGLGGYTF
TRBJ2-4	many	TRBV2	.	TGTGCCAGCAGTCCCAAGGGACCAGCCAAAAACATTCAGTACTTC	CASSPKGPAKNIQYF
TRBJ2-1	.	TRBV5-8	.	TGTGCCAGCAGCTTTTTCCGGGGGAATTCCTACAATGAGCAGTTCTTC	CASSFFRGNSYNEQFF
TRBJ2-3	.	TRBV20-1	.	TGCAGTGCTAAGGGACTCGACAACACAGATACGCAGTATTTT	CSAKGLDNTDTQYF
TRBJ2-5	.	TRBV5-4	.	TGTGCCAGCAGCACTCCGGGACACGAAGAGACCCAGTACTTC	CASSTPGHEETQYF
TRBJ1-1	.	TRBV19	TRBD1	TGTGCCAGTAGTACCTTGGACAGGGGCCTGAACACTGAAGCTTTCTTT	CASSTLDRGLNTEAFF
TRBJ2-5	many	TRBV11-2	.	TGTGCCAGCAGCTTAGGGGGGCCCTCGGAGACCCAGTACTTC	CASSLGGPSETQYF
TRBJ1-2	many	TRBV15	TRBD1	TGTGCCACCAGCAGAGATCTGGGACAGGGACTTAACTATGGCTACACCTTC	CATSRDLGQGLNYGYTF
TRBJ2-7	many	TRBV30	.	TGTGCCTGGATAGGGGGCTACGAGCAGTACTTC	CAWIGGYEQYF
TRBJ2-4	few	TRBV7-8	.	TGTGCCAGCAGCTTATGGCGGGACGGAAACATTCAGTACTTC	CASSLWRDGNIQYF
TRBJ2-2	many	TRBV4-1	.	TGCGCCAGCAGCCGGACTGTCGCGAACACCGGGGAGCTGTTTTTT	CASSRTVANTGELFF
TRBJ1-2	many	TRBV6-6	.	TGTGCCAGCAGGGGAGGGGAAAACTATGGCTACACCTTC	CASRGGENYGYTF
TRBJ2-2	few	TRBV27	TRBD2	TGTGCCACCCGGAAGGGACTACCCACCGGGGAGCTGTTTTTT	CATRKGLPTGELFF
TRBJ2-5	many	TRBV6-5	.	TGTGCCAGCAGTTACCGAGGATCAGGAGAGACCCAGTACTTC	CASSYRGSGETQYF
TRBJ2-3	many	TRBV4-1	TRBD2	TGCGCCAGCAGCCCTTCGAGGGTGCGGGGGGGCAGGGCAGATACGCAGTATTTT	CASSPSRVRGGRADTQYF
TRBJ2-5	many	TRBV19	TRBD1	TGTGCCAGTAGTATCCGGACAGGCCAAGAGACCCAGTACTTC	CASSIRTGQETQYF